This T cell receptor beta chain was profiled in a study of T cell responses to AZD1222 COVID-19 vaccine. The V end lost 1 base, the J end lost 5 bases, and 13 bases lay between the germline ends. This CDR3 has 15 amino acids. Germline-derived CDR1 and CDR2 are SGHVS and FNYEAQ. About this clone itself: As yet, its antigen is unknown.

Some clones are missing from TCRdb's copy, which holds only in-frame ones; the method was immunoSEQ multiplex PCR. The table includes fewer than 100,000 clones, approximately 92% detected once. Notes on the study in general: Compared with day 0, the breadth and depth of the Spike-specific TCR repertoire rose significantly after two doses of AZD1222. White British ancestry dominated among donors, who included more females, and clonal diversity was possibly underestimated. Reportedly, nearly half of unique spike TCRs recognized epitopes outside B.1.351/B.1.1.7 mutations.

J is TRBJ2-3 and V is TRBV7-6; weak D call: TRBD1 (6 bases). The sample consisted of peripheral blood, taken on day 0 of AZD1222 vaccination. This TCR was sampled from an adult in good health. In DNA, the CDR3 is TGTGCCAGCAGCTTAGAGGCAGGGGCGGGAGATACGCAGTATTTT. Its protein product is CASSLEAGAGDTQYF.